This T cell receptor (beta chain) derives from a study of T cell repertoires in cytomegalovirus infection. Study-level background: Public TCR beta signatures provided an indication of both CMV infection and a matching HLA type.

Comments on this clonotype: Its antigen is not known.

Study results and caveats: Identification of carriers of CMV plus the relevant HLA was achieved through cumulative public TCR beta family frequency. Dominating the ex vivo response were HLA-C-restricted CMV-specific TCR beta clonotypes.

TCRdb itself ran the reads through MiXCR, one entry per CDR3 protein. This table has approximately 700,000 distinct CDR3 sequences, about a third appearing once. Source material: PBMCs. The clonotype comes from a human donor in good health (CMV status not recorded). Some clones in this sample may be carry-over from other donors' samples.

The CDR3 DNA reads TGTGCCAGCAGATTTACAGGGGAAGTAACTGAAGCTTTCTTT. Its protein product is CASRFTGEVTEAFF. This chain joins TRBV6-1 and TRBJ1-1, with 7 bases lining up with TRBD1. CDR3 length: 14 amino acids. The germline V gene has CDR1 MNHNS and CDR2 SASEGT. V shed 6 bases and J 5 bases; nucleotides not matched to a gene: 9.